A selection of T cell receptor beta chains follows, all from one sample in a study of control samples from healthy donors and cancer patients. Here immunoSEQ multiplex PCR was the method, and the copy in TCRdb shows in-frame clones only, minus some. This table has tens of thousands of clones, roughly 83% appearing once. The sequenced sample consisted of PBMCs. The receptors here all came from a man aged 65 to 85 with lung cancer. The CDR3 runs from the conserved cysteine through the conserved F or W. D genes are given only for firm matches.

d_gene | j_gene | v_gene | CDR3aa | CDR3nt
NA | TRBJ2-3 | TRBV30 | CAWSRGGGGYF | TGTGCCTGGTCGCGGGGCGGGGGCGGGTATTTT
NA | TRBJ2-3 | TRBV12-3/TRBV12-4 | CASRDPAEDTQYF | TGTGCCAGCAGGGACCCCGCGGAGGATACGCAGTATTTT
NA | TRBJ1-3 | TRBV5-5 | CASSSLWRGNTIYF | TGTGCCAGCAGCTCCCTTTGGAGGGGAAACACCATATATTTT
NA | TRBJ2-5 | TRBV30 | CAWSVIPGETQYF | TGTGCCTGGAGTGTAATTCCCGGGGAGACCCAGTACTTC
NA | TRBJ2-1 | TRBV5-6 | CASSPGTGNNEQFF | TGTGCCAGCAGCCCCGGGACGGGGAACAATGAGCAGTTCTTC
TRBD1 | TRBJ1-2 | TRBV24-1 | CATSEQGAGGGYTF | TGTGCCACCAGCGAACAGGGGGCCGGGGGTGGCTACACCTTC
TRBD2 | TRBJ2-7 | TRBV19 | CASSIVGTGTSGRSSYEQYF | TGTGCCAGTAGTATTGTTGGGACCGGGACTAGCGGGAGGAGCTCCTACGAGCAGTACTTC
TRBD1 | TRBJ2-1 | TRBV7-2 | CASSLGGTGYNEQFF | TGTGCCAGCAGCTTAGGGGGGACAGGATACAATGAGCAGTTCTTC
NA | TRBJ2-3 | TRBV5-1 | CASSPGATDTQYF | TGCGCCAGCAGCCCAGGGGCAACAGATACGCAGTATTTT
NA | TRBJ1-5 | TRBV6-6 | CASSYVVVDSNQPQHF | TGTGCCAGCAGTTACGTCGTAGTCGATAGCAATCAGCCCCAGCATTTT
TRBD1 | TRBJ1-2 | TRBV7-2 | CASRADRGVGNYGYTF | TGTGCCAGCAGAGCCGACAGGGGGGTGGGGAACTATGGCTACACCTTC
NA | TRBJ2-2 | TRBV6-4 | CASSDGRWNTGELFF | TGTGCCAGCAGTGACGGCAGATGGAACACCGGGGAGCTGTTTTTT
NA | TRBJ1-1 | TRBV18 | CASSPVQYTEAFF | TGTGCCAGCTCACCGGTGCAGTACACTGAAGCTTTCTTT